This TCR beta chain was observed in a study of shared clonotypes between healthy human individuals. Study-wide results and limits: It was only blood that was sampled, and tissue repertoires likely differ.

Donors had no recently reported acute infections or vaccinations and were HIV-negative. Within Nashville, Tennessee resided all donors, each a Caucasian adult. For this clone: Its target is not known.

This table comes from immunoSEQ multiplex PCR, and its TCRdb copy is limited to in-frame clones, with some not included. The sample shows about 480,000 clones, about 75% of them seen only once. This CDR3 is 13 amino acids long. Deletions cut 5 bases from V and 0 bases from J, with 8 bases between. CDR1 SGHAT and CDR2 FQNNGV come from the germline V gene. The rearrangement uses TRBV11-2 and TRBJ2-7; D unclear. The TCR was taken from a woman aged 40 to 55 in good health. Some clones in this sample may be carry-over from other donors' samples. Sequenced: PBMCs. This CDR3 reads CASSRVSSYEQYF. CDR3 nucleotide sequence: TGTGCCAGCAGCAGGGTCAGCTCCTACGAGCAGTACTTC.